Shown below are 3 T cell receptor beta chains from a single sample sequenced in a study of radiotherapy plus CTLA-4 blockade in lung cancer. Sequenced by immunoSEQ multiplex PCR; TCRdb stores in-frame clones only, minus some. This sample has tens of thousands of clones, with under 90% found just once. Source: peripheral blood, taken from a patient treated with radiotherapy plus ipilimumab. These receptors all stem from a human donor with non-small cell lung cancer who had stable disease on radiotherapy plus ipilimumab.

The chain links TRBV18 to TRBJ2-3, with 8 positions matching TRBD2. The CDR3 is 16 residues long. Germline assignment: CDR1 KGHSH and CDR2 LQKENI. Trimming at V came to 4 bases and at J to 0 bases, leaving 6 bases not matched to a gene. CDR3 DNA sequence: TGTGCCAGCTCACTAACTAGCGGCCAAAGCACAGATACGCAGTATTTT. As protein: CASSLTSGQSTDTQYF.

This clone was observed once. The chain recombines TRBV29-1 with TRBJ1-2; D remains ambiguous. CDR1 is SQVTM, CDR2 ANQGSEA, per germline. The CDR3 is 14 amino acids. V was clipped by 0 bases and J by 8 bases, with 16 bases between them. This chain's CDR3 is CSVEEYNRRTGYTF. As DNA, the CDR3 is TGCAGCGTTGAAGAATACAACCGCCGGACGGGCTACACCTTC. Full variable domain (missing parts from reference TRBV29-1 and TRBJ1-2): SAVISQKPSRDICQRGTSLTIQCQVDSQVTMMFWYRQQPGQSLTLIATANQGSEATYESGFVIDKFPISRPNLTFSTLTVSNMSPEDSSIYLCSVEEYNRRTGYTFGSGTRLTVV.

The J gene is TRBJ2-5, the V gene TRBV6-1; 8 bases line up with TRBD2. The germline CDR1 and CDR2 sequences are MNHNS and SASEGT. The CDR3 contains 13 residues. V lost 6 bases and J lost 5; bases outside the gene matches: 5. CDR3 residues: CASRAGGLETQYF. CDR3 in DNA: TGTGCCAGCAGGGCGGGAGGCCTTGAGACCCAGTACTTC.